This TCR beta chain was sequenced in a study of blood T cell repertoires in COVID-19. For the study at large: Collection of acute and convalescent COVID-19 samples took place in the United States, Italy and Spain. T cells, B-cell-depleted T cells, or PBMCs provided the cDNA or gDNA that served as material.

The V and J ends lost 0 bases and 1 base respectively, with 12 bases between them. This CDR3 is built from 16 residues. The germline gives CDR1 KGHSH, CDR2 LQKENI. Original data processing: Scientists estimated how many nucleated cells there were by amplifying reference gene primers. Measured with immunoSEQ multiplex PCR; TCRdb has only the in-frame clones, and not every one. Clonal size and the V and J genes are those of that table, whereas D and trimming came from the DNA. The repertoire includes some 160,000 clones, around 80% of them detected once, and about 7% sits in the top ten. The specimen was peripheral blood. V is TRBV18 and J is TRBJ1-1, with D maybe TRBD1 (5 bases). The origin of this receptor is a man in his 70s with active or convalescent COVID-19. The chain's CDR3 is CASSPPSRVANTEAFF. Here the CDR3 DNA reads TGTGCCAGCTCACCACCGTCCAGGGTAGCGAACACTGAAGCTTTCTTT.